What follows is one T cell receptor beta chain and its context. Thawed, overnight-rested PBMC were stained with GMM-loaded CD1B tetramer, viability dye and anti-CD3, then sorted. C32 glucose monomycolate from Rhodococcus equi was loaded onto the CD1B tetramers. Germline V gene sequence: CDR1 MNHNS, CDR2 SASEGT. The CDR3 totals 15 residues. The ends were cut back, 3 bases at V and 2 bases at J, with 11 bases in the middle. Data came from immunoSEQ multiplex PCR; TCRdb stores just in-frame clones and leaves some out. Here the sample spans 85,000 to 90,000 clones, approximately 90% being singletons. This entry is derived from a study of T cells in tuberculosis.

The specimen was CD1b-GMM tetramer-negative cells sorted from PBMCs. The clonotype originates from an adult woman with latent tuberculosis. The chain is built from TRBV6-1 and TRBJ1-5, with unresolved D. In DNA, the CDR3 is TGTGCCAGCAGTGATCGGGGATCCCGCAATCAGCCCCAGCATTTT. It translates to CASSDRGSRNQPQHF.